These 21 T cell receptor beta chains originate from one sample sequenced in a study of identifying expanded T cells in peripheral blood. The method was immunoSEQ multiplex PCR; TCRdb's version includes in-frame clones alone and lacks a portion of them. The sample includes roughly 90,000 clones, approximately 84% seen only once; the top ten take less than 5%. The sequencing sample was made of blood. The receptors were sampled from a person aged 18-69 years in good health.

The genes are TRBV7-9 and TRBJ2-2; no reliable D call. Germline V gene data show CDR1 as SEHNR and CDR2 as FQNEAQ (reference sequence). The CDR3 loop spans 14 amino acids. V was trimmed by 1 base and J by 5 bases, leaving 8 bases between them. The CDR3: CASSLDVSTGELFF. The CDR3 DNA reads as TGTGCCAGCAGCTTAGATGTGTCTACCGGGGAGCTGTTTTTT.

The genes are TRBV29-1 and TRBJ2-7; 7 bases map to TRBD1. The CDR3 sequence is 15 residues long. Germline V gene lookup returns CDR1 SQVTM and CDR2 ANQGSEA. J gave up 4 bases and V 5 bases, and 14 bases lay outside the gene matches. This chain's CDR3 is CSVTYRGITGYEQYF. In DNA, the CDR3 is TGCAGCGTTACGTACAGGGGCATAACGGGGTACGAGCAGTACTTC.

This clone was seen only a few times. The rearrangement links TRBV10-3 to TRBJ2-1, with a possible D match to TRBD2 (6 bases). The CDR3 extends over 14 amino acids. Germline V CDR1 and CDR2: ENHRY, SYGVKD. V was clipped by 4 bases and J by 4 bases, with 11 bases between them. The DNA of the CDR3 is TGTGCCATCAGTGCTGGGACTGTGTACAATGAGCAGTTCTTC. Translation gives CAISAGTVYNEQFF.

The gene calls are TRBV11-2 and TRBJ2-7, with a tentative D call TRBD2 (6 bases). This CDR3 is built from 14 residues. Trimming shortened V by 3 bases and J by 1 base, and 10 bases separated the two germline ends. CDR1 and CDR2 (germline): SGHAT, FQNNGV. For the CDR3, the DNA is TGTGCCAGCAGCTTTGGCGGGGCGTCCTACGAGCAGTACTTC. Translating it yields CASSFGGASYEQYF.

The V gene is TRBV18, the J gene TRBJ2-7, with TRBD1 matching 10 bases. V lost 3 bases, J lost 4 bases, and 6 bases stayed unmatched. This CDR3 spans 15 amino acids. CDR1 KGHSH and CDR2 LQKENI come from the germline V gene. The DNA of the CDR3 is TGTGCCAGCTCACCCGCGGTGGGACAGGGGTACGAGCAGTACTTC. This gives the protein CASSPAVGQGYEQYF.

This clone was seen once. This chain links TRBV6-1 with TRBJ2-7; D not certain. This CDR3 has 13 residues. Per germline, CDR1 MNHNS and CDR2 SASEGT. V lost 4 bases, J lost 4 bases, and 11 bases lay in between. The CDR3 spells CASSGIPGYEQYF. The CDR3 nucleotides are TGTGCCAGCAGTGGGATCCCCGGTTACGAGCAGTACTTC.

The chain couples TRBV7-2 to TRBJ1-1, with D possibly being TRBD1 (5 bases). This CDR3 region has 13 residues. V lost 10 bases and J lost 1, with 13 bases in between. The germline V gene encodes CDR1 SGHTA and CDR2 FQGNSA. The CDR3 loop reads CATLTEPNTEAFF. The CDR3 DNA reads TGTGCCACCCTGACAGAACCGAACACTGAAGCTTTCTTT.

The rearrangement uses TRBV9 and TRBJ1-1; D is perhaps TRBD1 (5 bases). The CDR3 has 15 amino acids. Looked up from germline, CDR1 is SGDLS and CDR2 is YYNGEE. Trimming took 0 bases from V and 6 from J, leaving 15 bases between them. The CDR3 is CASSVVFTGTAEAFF. The CDR3 DNA is TGTGCCAGCAGCGTAGTATTTACCGGGACGGCTGAAGCTTTCTTT. The variable domain in full, with the rest retrieved from reference TRBV9 and TRBJ1-1, is DSGVTQTPKHLITATGQRVTLRCSPRSGDLSVYWYQQSLDQGLQFLIQYYNGEERAKGNILERFSAQQFPDLHSELNLSSLELGDSALYFCASSVVFTGTAEAFFGQGTRLTVV.

CDR3: CARPVGTVYYEQYF. The CDR3 DNA sequence: TGTGCCAGACCGGTTGGGACAGTTTACTACGAGCAGTACTTC. This chain connects TRBV27 to TRBJ2-7; 7 nucleotides line up with TRBD1. V gave up 9 bases and J gave up 3 bases; unmatched junction bases: 11. Germline CDR1 and CDR2: MNHEY and SMNVEV (reference sequence). This CDR3 is 14 amino acids long.

The chain recombines TRBV20-1 with TRBJ1-1; D call uncertain. Trimming left V 5 bases short and J 10 bases short, with 14 bases between. The CDR3 sequence is 11 residues long. CDR1 DFQATT and CDR2 SNEGSKA come from the germline V gene (reference sequence). The CDR3 DNA sequence: TGCAGTGCTGACCGACGGGTTGGAGCTTTCTTT. It translates to CSADRRVGAFF.

The chain carries TRBV30 and TRBJ2-7; tentative D call: TRBD2 (5 bases). Trimming removed 4 bases at V and 7 bases at J, with 17 bases between. The germline CDR1 and CDR2 sequences are GTSNPN and SVGIG (reference sequence). This CDR3 spans 13 amino acids. The CDR3 coding sequence is TGTGCCTGGACGAGCGGCGGGCTGAAAGAGCAGTACTTC. Translating gives CAWTSGGLKEQYF.

V usage is TRBV10-3 and J usage is TRBJ1-2, with no clear D. Germline V gene sequence: CDR1 ENHRY, CDR2 SYGVKD. The CDR3 contains 14 residues. V lost 4 bases and J 4 bases, leaving 13 bases between the germline ends. The CDR3 region has the DNA TGTGCCATCAGTGGAGTATCGGGGATCTATGGCTACACCTTC. Amino acid sequence: CAISGVSGIYGYTF.

V usage is TRBV5-6 and J usage is TRBJ2-3, with a tentative D call TRBD1 (6 bases). This CDR3 has 16 residues. V was clipped by 1 base and J by 1 base, with 13 bases between them. CDR1 and CDR2 (germline): SGHDT, YYEEEE. CDR3 bases: TGTGCCAGCAGCTTGAATTTAAACAGGGGCACAGATACGCAGTATTTT. This sequence encodes CASSLNLNRGTDTQYF.

This clone was counted between two and nine times. The J gene is TRBJ1-2, the V gene TRBV30; no clear D. CDR1 and CDR2 (germline): GTSNPN, SVGIG (reference sequence). Trimming left V 2 bases short and J 4 bases short, with 5 bases between. The CDR3 extends over 11 amino acids. The CDR3 loop is CAWSRVYGYTF. CDR3 bases: TGTGCCTGGAGTCGGGTCTATGGCTACACCTTC.

In DNA form, the CDR3 reads TGCGCCAGCAGCCAAGGGGTCAGAGGGGATTCTGGAAACACCATATATTTT. Encoded protein: CASSQGVRGDSGNTIYF. The rearrangement joins TRBV4-3 to TRBJ1-3, with D tentatively TRBD1 (5 bases). Trimming took 1 base from V and 1 from J, leaving 14 bases between them. The CDR3 length is 17 residues. Germline-derived CDR1 and CDR2 are LGHNA and YSLEER.

This clone occurred a few times. This chain connects TRBV7-9 to TRBJ1-2, with D hard to call. CDR3 length: 13 residues. Trimming removed 5 bases from V and 8 bases from J, with 15 bases in between. Per germline, CDR1 SEHNR and CDR2 FQNEAQ (reference sequence). CDR3 sequence (DNA): TGTGCCAGCAGCGGTACGTTGAATCAGGGCTACACCTTC. It yields the protein CASSGTLNQGYTF.

The gene calls are TRBV10-3 and TRBJ1-2, with D perhaps TRBD1 (5 bases). With 3 bases removed from V and 6 bases from J, the gap between germline ends came to 17 bases. The CDR3 consists of 15 residues. Germline CDR1 and CDR2: ENHRY and SYGVKD. In nucleotides, the CDR3 is TGTGCCATCAGTGATTACCCCGGGTGGGGGGATGGCTACACCTTC. Its translation: CAISDYPGWGDGYTF.

The chain recombines TRBV18 with TRBJ1-2, with D possibly matching TRBD1 (6 bases). The CDR3 totals 16 residues. Germline loops: CDR1 KGHSH, CDR2 LQKENI. V lost 3 bases and J 3 bases, leaving 17 bases between the germline ends. The chain's CDR3 is CASSPFRDTLDYGYTF. The DNA of the CDR3 is TGTGCCAGCTCACCGTTCCGGGACACCTTAGACTATGGCTACACCTTC.

V and J are TRBV18 and TRBJ2-7, with 8 bases fitting TRBD1. The CDR3 is made up of 16 amino acids. Trimming at V came to 6 bases and at J to 2 bases, leaving 12 bases not matched to a gene. CDR1 and CDR2 (germline): KGHSH, LQKENI. CDR3 bases: TGTGCCAGCTCTTCCTTGGCCGGGACAGGACCCTACGAGCAGTACTTC. The encoded protein is CASSSLAGTGPYEQYF.

The V call is TRBV5-5, the J call TRBJ2-2, with D possibly being TRBD2 (6 bases). Germline V gene data show CDR1 as SGHKS and CDR2 as YYEKEE (reference sequence). The ends were cut back, 0 bases at V and 5 bases at J, with 11 bases in the middle. The CDR3 is 15 residues long. The DNA of the CDR3 is TGTGCCAGCAGCTTGGGGATCGGGGGAACCGGGGAGCTGTTTTTT. Its protein is CASSLGIGGTGELFF.

V is TRBV11-2 and J is TRBJ2-3; perhaps TRBD2 as D (5 bases). Trimming took off 5 bases at V and 0 bases at J, with 15 bases between the two ends. This CDR3 spans 16 amino acids. Germline V gene sequence: CDR1 SGHAT, CDR2 FQNNGV. CDR3 coding DNA: TGTGCCAGCAGCCCCCGGACGGGAACTAGCACAGATACGCAGTATTTT. This translates into CASSPRTGTSTDTQYF.